These 3 T cell receptor beta chains came from one sample sequenced in a study of cytomegalovirus exposure and HLA in healthy donors (dated by TCRdb to the late 2010s). The library was obtained by the immunoSEQ multiplex PCR assay. For the multiplex PCR, a mixture combining 60 forward primers for TCR Vbeta segments and 13 reverse primers for TCR Jbeta segments was used. What TCRdb holds here is the immuneACCESS table cut down to in-frame rearrangements. Part of the clones is not present; checked against another copy, under half of the missing clones reflect an unresolved V gene, and the others are unexplained. In this sample the table shows roughly 100,000 clones, 75% of which occur a single time. Approximately 2.4% of the sample is in the top ten clones. The sequenced sample consisted of PBMCs. These receptors were collected from a man aged 35-49 years in good health and CMV-seronegative.

The genes are TRBV12-5 and TRBJ2-1; D might be TRBD2 (6 bases). CDR1 is LGHNT, CDR2 FRNRAP, per germline. The CDR3 has 14 residues. V lost 1 base and J lost 8, with 12 bases in between. CDR3 protein: CASGLGTEGHEQFF. As DNA, the CDR3 is TGTGCTAGTGGTTTGGGGACGGAGGGCCATGAGCAGTTCTTC. The full variable domain, completed using reference TRBV12-5 and TRBJ2-1, is DARVTQTPRHKVTEMGQEVTMRCQPILGHNTVFWYRQTMMQGLELLAYFRNRAPLDDSGMPKDRFSAEMPDATLATLKIQPSEPRDSAVYFCASGLGTEGHEQFFGPGTRLTVL.

About this clone itself: The junction does not match germline at one end; this may be a read error. The rearrangement links TRBV7-9 to TRBJ2-1; 7 bases match TRBD2. The CDR3 is 14 amino acids. Per the germline V gene, CDR1 is SEHNR and CDR2 is FQNEAQ (reference sequence). Written as DNA, the CDR3 is TGTGCCAGCAGCCTAGCGGAGAAATACAATGAGCAGTTCTTC. Residues: CASSLAEKYNEQFF.

This chain uses TRBV19 with TRBJ1-2; the match to TRBD1 covers 10 bases. This CDR3 region has 16 residues. With 4 bases clipped from V and 2 bases from J, the junction kept 7 bases outside the gene matches. In germline, CDR1 is LNHDA, CDR2 SQIVND (reference sequence). The chain's CDR3 is CASSTEPGQGNYGYTF. The CDR3 bases are TGTGCCAGTAGTACCGAACCGGGACAGGGGAACTATGGCTACACCTTC.